The clone carrying this T cell receptor beta chain was observed a few times. A read error may account for a junction end that differs from germline. This sample was taken from a study of T cells in Graves' hyperthyroidism and ophthalmopathy. Amplified regions were TCR beta CDR3 sequences from RNA transcripts. HTBI primers were the set used in a first-round RT-PCR of the TCR CDR3. TCRdb ran MiXCR on the multiplex PCR reads and lists one entry per CDR3 protein. In the table there are around 440,000 distinct CDR3 sequences, 15% to 19% of which are singletons. The germline V gene has CDR1 SGHTA and CDR2 FQGNSA. The CDR3 spans 16 residues.

The chain couples TRBV7-2 to TRBJ2-5; 10 bases map to TRBD2. The receptor was derived from a woman aged 18-29 years with Graves' hyperthyroidism. The sample taken for sequencing was blood. CDR3 region: CASSQSGGARGEAQYF. The DNA of the CDR3 is TGTGCCAGCAGCCAAAGCGGGGGGGCCCGAGGAGAGGCCCAGTACTTC.